This T cell receptor (beta chain) was found in a study of CD8 T cells in Susac syndrome. Relapsing-remitting disease, either stable or active, was present in the multiple sclerosis controls, who were treatment-naive patients. The CD8+ and CD4+ T cells were isolated magnetically using a negative isolation approach, whereas the TEMRA cells were enriched by FACS. Reverse transcription of about 0.5 to 1 ug RNA was performed with random hexamers. Amplification of TCR beta CDR3 by immunoSEQ multiplex PCR spanned 54 Vbeta and 13 Jbeta. MiXCR was run by TCRdb on the immunoSEQ multiplex PCR reads, yielding one entry per CDR3 protein. The sample holds around 180,000 distinct CDR3 sequences; about 95% are singletons and the top ten take 0.15% to 0.2%. This CDR3 has 16 residues. V lost 0 bases, J lost 4 bases, and 7 bases stayed unmatched. In germline, CDR1 is SGDLS, CDR2 YYNGEE.

The receptor was isolated from a human donor with multiple sclerosis. Material: CD8+ T cells from PBMCs. V is TRBV9 and J is TRBJ2-3; 8 positions agree with TRBD2. The CDR3 reads CASSVALGGGADTQYF. DNA for the CDR3: TGTGCCAGCAGCGTAGCCCTCGGGGGGGGCGCAGATACGCAGTATTTT. The whole variable domain, filled in from reference TRBV9 and TRBJ2-3, reads DSGVTQTPKHLITATGQRVTLRCSPRSGDLSVYWYQQSLDQGLQFLIQYYNGEERAKGNILERFSAQQFPDLHSELNLSSLELGDSALYFCASSVALGGGADTQYFGPGTRLTVL.